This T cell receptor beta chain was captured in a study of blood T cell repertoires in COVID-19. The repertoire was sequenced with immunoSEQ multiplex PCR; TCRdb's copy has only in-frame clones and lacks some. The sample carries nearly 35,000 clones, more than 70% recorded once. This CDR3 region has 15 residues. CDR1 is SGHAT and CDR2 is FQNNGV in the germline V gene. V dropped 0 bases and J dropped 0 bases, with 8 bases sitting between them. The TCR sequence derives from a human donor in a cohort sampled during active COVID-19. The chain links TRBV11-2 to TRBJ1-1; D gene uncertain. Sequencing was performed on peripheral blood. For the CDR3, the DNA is TGTGCCAGCAGCTTAGACCCGGGTATGAACACTGAAGCTTTCTTT. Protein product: CASSLDPGMNTEAFF.